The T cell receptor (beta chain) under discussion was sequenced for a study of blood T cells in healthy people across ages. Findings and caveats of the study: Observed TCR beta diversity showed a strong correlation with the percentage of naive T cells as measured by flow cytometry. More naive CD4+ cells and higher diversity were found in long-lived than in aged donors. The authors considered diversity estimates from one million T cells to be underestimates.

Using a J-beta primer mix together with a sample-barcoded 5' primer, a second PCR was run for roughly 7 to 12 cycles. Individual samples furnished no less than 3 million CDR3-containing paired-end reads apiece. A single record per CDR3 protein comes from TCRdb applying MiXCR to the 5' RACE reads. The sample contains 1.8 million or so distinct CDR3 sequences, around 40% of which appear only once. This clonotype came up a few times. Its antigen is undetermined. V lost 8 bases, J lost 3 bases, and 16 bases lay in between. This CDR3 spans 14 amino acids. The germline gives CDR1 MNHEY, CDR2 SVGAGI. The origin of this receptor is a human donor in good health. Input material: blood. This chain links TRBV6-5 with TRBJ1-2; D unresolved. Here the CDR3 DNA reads TGTGCCAGCGGCCTGACGGGAGTAGACTATGGCTACACCTTC. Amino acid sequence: CASGLTGVDYGYTF.